This T cell receptor (beta chain) derives from a study of blood T cell repertoires in COVID-19. Study summary: Both acute and convalescent COVID-19 samples were obtained from the United States, Italy and Spain.

This CDR3 contains 13 residues. TCRdb's copy holds only in-frame clones and misses some; the assay was immunoSEQ multiplex PCR. The sample lists tens of thousands of clones, around 90% occurring once. V is TRBV21-1 and J is TRBJ1-2. TRBV21-1 counts as a pseudogene. What was sequenced was peripheral blood. The origin of this receptor is a man aged 18 to 30 with COVID-19, enrolled during active disease. CDR3 region: CARGTGGDYGYTF. The CDR3 DNA reads TGTGCCAGGGGAACGGGGGGCGACTATGGCTACACCTTC.